This T cell receptor (beta chain) was captured in a study of beta chain features in type 1 diabetes. In the study overall: Patients and healthy donors were similar in age, gender and cell yields.

Findings of the study overall: Healthy donors had naive, central memory and Treg TCRB repertoires that appeared less similar than those seen among patients. TCRB CDR3s were moderately but significantly shorter in Type 1 diabetes patients in all four CD4+ subsets.

Isolated RNA was reverse transcribed in full, so expressed TCRB transcripts were sequenced. TCRdb keeps only in-frame clones here, not all; method: immunoSEQ multiplex PCR. The sample has 300,000 to 400,000 clones, less than 10% seen once. This clone showed up many times. No antigen is known for it. Every single donor gave one heparinised blood draw, and these averaged around 110 mL. The CDR3 is 14 residues long. Trimming cost V 4 bases and J 10 bases; bases outside gene matches: 9. Germline CDR1 and CDR2: SGHDN and FVKESK. The clonotype originates from a woman between 18 and 29 years old in good health. The rearrangement links TRBV14 to TRBJ2-5, with TRBD1 matching 10 bases. The source material was central memory CD4+ T cells from blood. The CDR3 nucleotides read TGTGCCAGCAGCCCGGACAGGGGGAATTGGGTCCAGTACTTC. Amino acids: CASSPDRGNWVQYF. The whole variable domain, filled in from reference TRBV14 and TRBJ2-5, reads EAGVTQFPSHSVIEKGQTVTLRCDPISGHDNLYWYRRVMGKEIKFLLHFVKESKQDESGMPNNRFLAERTGGTYSTLKVQPAELEDSGVYFCASSPDRGNWVQYFGPGTRLLVL.